A selection of T cell receptor beta chains follows, all from one sample in a study of T cells in Graves' hyperthyroidism and ophthalmopathy. One entry per CDR3 protein results from TCRdb running MiXCR on the multiplex PCR reads. The sample records roughly 100,000 distinct CDR3 sequences, 40% to 50% being singletons. Sequencing used blood. The origin of the receptors is a man in his forties with Graves' hyperthyroidism. CDR3s include the opening cysteine and the closing phenylalanine or tryptophan. D genes are given only for firm matches. Expanded clones get a size class; other rows say once, few or many, or leave the size out.

J gene: TRBJ2-1
D gene: TRBD2
V gene: TRBV20-1
clone size: many
CDR3 DNA: TGCAGTGCTTACTCGACTAGCGGGGGGGAGCAGTTCTTC
CDR3 protein: CSAYSTSGGEQFF

J gene: TRBJ1-3
D gene: TRBD1
V gene: TRBV7-3
clone size: NA
CDR3 DNA: TGTGCCAGCAGCGCCGCCGGGACAGGCGGAAACACCATATATTTT
CDR3 protein: CASSAAGTGGNTIYF

J gene: TRBJ2-5
D gene: NA
V gene: TRBV7-9
clone size: many
CDR3 DNA: TGTGCCAGCAGCTCAACCCCCGAGGTAGCGACCGGGGAGACCCAGTACTTC
CDR3 protein: CASSSTPEVATGETQYF

J gene: TRBJ2-5
D gene: TRBD2
V gene: TRBV7-3
clone size: NA
CDR3 DNA: TGTGCCAGCAGCCTCCTATTAGCGGGGTTTGGAGAGACCCAGTACTTC
CDR3 protein: CASSLLLAGFGETQYF

J gene: TRBJ1-2
D gene: NA
V gene: TRBV28
clone size: few
CDR3 DNA: TGTGCCAGCAGAAACGGGGCCAAACTCTATGGCTACACCTTC
CDR3 protein: CASRNGAKLYGYTF

J gene: TRBJ2-3
D gene: NA
V gene: TRBV2
clone size: many
CDR3 DNA: TGTGCCAGCGGCATTGGCACAGATACGCAGTATTTT
CDR3 protein: CASGIGTDTQYF

J gene: TRBJ1-2
D gene: NA
V gene: TRBV2
clone size: many
CDR3 DNA: TGTGCCAGCAGTGTAAGGCGTGTGGGGTTGGGCTACACCTTC
CDR3 protein: CASSVRRVGLGYTF

J gene: TRBJ2-3
D gene: NA
V gene: TRBV7-9
clone size: many
CDR3 DNA: TGTGCCAGCAGCTTAGAAGGGTACAGACAGTATTTT
CDR3 protein: CASSLEGYRQYF

J gene: TRBJ2-6
D gene: NA
V gene: TRBV20-1
clone size: NA
CDR3 DNA: TGCAGTGCCTCTCCGGCGGGGGGGGCCAACGTCCTGACTTTC
CDR3 protein: CSASPAGGANVLTF

J gene: TRBJ2-7
D gene: NA
V gene: TRBV12-3/TRBV12-4
clone size: many
CDR3 DNA: TGTGCCAGCAGTTTTTCTCTGAGCTCCTACGAGCAGTACTTC
CDR3 protein: CASSFSLSSYEQYF

J gene: TRBJ1-5
D gene: NA
V gene: TRBV29-1
clone size: NA
CDR3 DNA: TGCAGCGTTGAGGGCAGCAATGAGCCCCAGCATTTT
CDR3 protein: CSVEGSNEPQHF

J gene: TRBJ1-4
D gene: NA
V gene: TRBV9
clone size: NA
CDR3 DNA: TGTGCCAGCAGCGTAGGGAACGGTGAAAAACTGTTTTTT
CDR3 protein: CASSVGNGEKLFF

J gene: TRBJ2-5
D gene: NA
V gene: TRBV5-4
clone size: many
CDR3 DNA: TGTGCCAGCAGCGGGGAAGAGACCCAGTACTTC
CDR3 protein: CASSGEETQYF

J gene: TRBJ2-7
D gene: NA
V gene: TRBV2
clone size: many
CDR3 DNA: TGTGCCAGCAGTGAAGGGGGTGGGGAGGTGGGCTACGAGCAGTACTTC
CDR3 protein: CASSEGGGEVGYEQYF

J gene: TRBJ1-4
D gene: TRBD1
V gene: TRBV7-9
clone size: many
CDR3 DNA: TGTGCCAGCAGCGCCAACAGGGGCCCTACTAATGAAAAACTGTTTTTT
CDR3 protein: CASSANRGPTNEKLFF

J gene: TRBJ1-1
D gene: NA
V gene: TRBV7-8
clone size: NA
CDR3 DNA: TGTGCCAGCAGCCTCCGGGCAGGGGATACTGAAGCTTTCTTT
CDR3 protein: CASSLRAGDTEAFF

J gene: TRBJ2-5
D gene: TRBD1
V gene: TRBV10-3
clone size: many
CDR3 DNA: TGTGCCATCAGTGAGAACAGGGGGGTAGAAGAGACCCAGTACTTC
CDR3 protein: CAISENRGVEETQYF

J gene: TRBJ2-2
D gene: NA
V gene: TRBV9
clone size: NA
CDR3 DNA: TGTGCCAGCAGCGTTCTGGGGGCCGGGGAGCTGTTTTTT
CDR3 protein: CASSVLGAGELFF

J gene: TRBJ2-3
D gene: TRBD2
V gene: TRBV20-1
clone size: many
CDR3 DNA: TGCAGTGCTGGGGGGGACTACAGCGGGGGGACAGATACGCAGTATTTT
CDR3 protein: CSAGGDYSGGTDTQYF

J gene: TRBJ1-2
D gene: NA
V gene: TRBV29-1
clone size: once
CDR3 DNA: TGCAGCGTGTCTAGCGGTACCTATGGCTACACCTTC
CDR3 protein: CSVSSGTYGYTF

J gene: TRBJ2-1
D gene: TRBD2
V gene: TRBV18
clone size: few
CDR3 DNA: TGTGCCAGCTCACCACCGGGGGGGGTCGCCTACAATGAGCAGTTCTTC
CDR3 protein: CASSPPGGVAYNEQFF

J gene: TRBJ1-6
D gene: NA
V gene: TRBV25-1
clone size: NA
CDR3 DNA: TGTGCCAGCAGTGATCAGGGCTGGTCACCCCTCCACTTT
CDR3 protein: CASSDQGWSPLHF

J gene: TRBJ2-5
D gene: TRBD1
V gene: TRBV7-9
clone size: many
CDR3 DNA: TGTGCCAGCAGCTTCGGACAGGGTCAAGAGACCCAGTACTTC
CDR3 protein: CASSFGQGQETQYF

J gene: TRBJ2-1
D gene: TRBD2
V gene: TRBV11-2
clone size: many
CDR3 DNA: TGTGCCAGCAGCCCTGGGGGGGGAAATGAGCAGTTCTTC
CDR3 protein: CASSPGGGNEQFF

J gene: TRBJ1-5
D gene: NA
V gene: TRBV7-3
clone size: many
CDR3 DNA: TGTGCCAGCAGACTTCCAGGGTTCGAGGGGACAAGCAATCAGCCCCAGCATTTT
CDR3 protein: CASRLPGFEGTSNQPQHF

J gene: TRBJ1-2
D gene: TRBD1
V gene: TRBV5-1
clone size: NA
CDR3 DNA: TGCGCCCTGACAGGGTCTCATGGCTACACCTTC
CDR3 protein: CALTGSHGYTF

J gene: TRBJ2-1
D gene: TRBD2
V gene: TRBV7-9
clone size: NA
CDR3 DNA: TGTGCCAGCAGCTTAGGGGCTAGCGGGAGGGAGGCTGAGCAGTTCTTC
CDR3 protein: CASSLGASGREAEQFF

J gene: TRBJ2-7
D gene: NA
V gene: TRBV7-2
clone size: NA
CDR3 DNA: TGTGCCAGCAGCTTACATGCCTACAAGCAGTACTTC
CDR3 protein: CASSLHAYKQYF

J gene: TRBJ2-5
D gene: NA
V gene: TRBV3-1
clone size: few
CDR3 DNA: TGTGCCAGCAGCCAGGGGGGAGTCGAGACCCAGTACTTC
CDR3 protein: CASSQGGVETQYF

J gene: TRBJ1-2
D gene: TRBD1
V gene: TRBV28
clone size: NA
CDR3 DNA: TGTGCCAGCACCCGGGACAGCCTGAACTATGGCTACGCCTTC
CDR3 protein: CASTRDSLNYGYAF

J gene: TRBJ2-2
D gene: NA
V gene: TRBV7-8
clone size: NA
CDR3 DNA: TGTGCCAGCACCCTGACCGGGGAGCTGTTTTTT
CDR3 protein: CASTLTGELFF

J gene: TRBJ2-2
D gene: TRBD2
V gene: TRBV12-3/TRBV12-4
clone size: NA
CDR3 DNA: TGTGCCAGCAGCATCCTAGGCGGGGGAACCGGGGAGCTGTTTTTT
CDR3 protein: CASSILGGGTGELFF

J gene: TRBJ2-7
D gene: NA
V gene: TRBV27
clone size: many
CDR3 DNA: TGTGCCAGCAGTTTAGGGCTCACCTACGAGCAGTACTTC
CDR3 protein: CASSLGLTYEQYF

J gene: TRBJ1-5
D gene: NA
V gene: TRBV24-1
clone size: NA
CDR3 DNA: TGTGCCACCAGTGACGCGAGGACGGTACGGCATTTT
CDR3 protein: CATSDARTVRHF

J gene: TRBJ1-5
D gene: NA
V gene: TRBV12-3/TRBV12-4
clone size: many
CDR3 DNA: TGTGCCAGCAGTTTGGCTAAGCAGGAAAGATATAGCAATCAGCCCCAGCATTTT
CDR3 protein: CASSLAKQERYSNQPQHF

J gene: TRBJ2-3
D gene: TRBD1
V gene: TRBV10-3
clone size: NA
CDR3 DNA: TGTGCCATCAGGCGACAGGGGGCCAGCACAGATACGCAGTATTTT
CDR3 protein: CAIRRQGASTDTQYF

J gene: TRBJ1-1
D gene: TRBD1
V gene: TRBV20-1
clone size: NA
CDR3 DNA: TGCAGTGCTAGGGCAGGGGGGCTGGCTTTCTTT
CDR3 protein: CSARAGGLAFF

J gene: TRBJ1-4
D gene: NA
V gene: TRBV6-5
clone size: many
CDR3 DNA: TGTGCCAGCAGTCCAAGTCACACTAATGAAAAACTGTTTTTT
CDR3 protein: CASSPSHTNEKLFF

J gene: TRBJ1-2
D gene: NA
V gene: TRBV11-3
clone size: many
CDR3 DNA: TGTGCCAGCAGCTTAGAGGGCAGGGGAGCTAACTATGGCTACACCTTC
CDR3 protein: CASSLEGRGANYGYTF

J gene: TRBJ1-5
D gene: NA
V gene: TRBV20-1
clone size: once
CDR3 DNA: TGCAGTGCTAGGGGGGTTAGCGGGCCCCAGCATTTT
CDR3 protein: CSARGVSGPQHF

J gene: TRBJ2-7
D gene: NA
V gene: TRBV2
clone size: NA
CDR3 DNA: TGTGCCAGCAGTGAAGACAGGGACGAGCAGTACTTC
CDR3 protein: CASSEDRDEQYF

J gene: TRBJ2-2
D gene: NA
V gene: TRBV15
clone size: NA
CDR3 DNA: TGTGCCACCAGCAAGGGCAGGATTAACACCGGGGAGCTGTTTTTT
CDR3 protein: CATSKGRINTGELFF

J gene: TRBJ1-4
D gene: TRBD1
V gene: TRBV15
clone size: NA
CDR3 DNA: TGCACCACCAGCAGAGACAGGGTGCTTCTTGAAAAACTGTTTTTT
CDR3 protein: CTTSRDRVLLEKLFF

J gene: TRBJ2-3
D gene: NA
V gene: TRBV7-9
clone size: NA
CDR3 DNA: TGTGCCAGCAGCCAGGATATGACAGTAGAACTGTATTTT
CDR3 protein: CASSQDMTVELYF

J gene: TRBJ2-5
D gene: NA
V gene: TRBV7-9
clone size: NA
CDR3 DNA: TGTGCCAGCAGCTTATTATCCCAAGAGACCCAGTACTTC
CDR3 protein: CASSLLSQETQYF

J gene: TRBJ1-1
D gene: NA
V gene: TRBV24-1
clone size: NA
CDR3 DNA: TGTGCCACCAGTTTATTCGGGGTAGTAGGAACGAACACTGAAGCTTTCTTT
CDR3 protein: CATSLFGVVGTNTEAFF

J gene: TRBJ1-1
D gene: NA
V gene: TRBV7-9
clone size: many
CDR3 DNA: TGTGCCAGCAGCCCTCGAGGGGGGGAAGAAGCTTTCTTT
CDR3 protein: CASSPRGGEEAFF

J gene: TRBJ2-3
D gene: TRBD2
V gene: TRBV7-3
clone size: few
CDR3 DNA: TGTGCCAGCTCACATGGGACTAGCGGCACAGATACGCAGTATTTT
CDR3 protein: CASSHGTSGTDTQYF

J gene: TRBJ2-3
D gene: TRBD1
V gene: TRBV12-3/TRBV12-4
clone size: many
CDR3 DNA: TGTGCCAGCAGAAGACAGGGTGGGACAGATACGCAGTATTTT
CDR3 protein: CASRRQGGTDTQYF

J gene: TRBJ2-2
D gene: NA
V gene: TRBV7-2
clone size: NA
CDR3 DNA: TGTGCCAGCAGCTTACGGCGGGGCGGGAACACCGGGGAGCTGTTTTTT
CDR3 protein: CASSLRRGGNTGELFF

J gene: TRBJ2-3
D gene: NA
V gene: TRBV20-1
clone size: many
CDR3 DNA: TGCAGTGCTTGGGACGTGGCGGGCACAGATACGCAGTATTTT
CDR3 protein: CSAWDVAGTDTQYF

J gene: TRBJ1-2
D gene: NA
V gene: TRBV2
clone size: many
CDR3 DNA: TGTGCCAGCAATATAATGGGGACGTTCGGCTACACCTTC
CDR3 protein: CASNIMGTFGYTF